This passage covers 30 T cell receptor beta chains from one sample sequenced in a study of cytotoxic CD8 clonotypes in ibrutinib-treated CLL. The table came from immunoSEQ multiplex PCR; TCRdb's copy has only in-frame clones and leaves some out. Among about 29,000 clones listed, approximately 85% were seen once. Source: PBMCs, taken after 24 months of ibrutinib treatment. The receptors shown here come from a human donor with chronic lymphocytic leukemia.

In its sample, this clone was seen a few times. The chain is built from TRBV9 and TRBJ2-3; D is undetermined. Deletions cut 4 bases from V and 4 bases from J, with 16 bases between. This CDR3 is built from 15 residues. Germline assignment: CDR1 SGDLS and CDR2 YYNGEE. This CDR3 is CASSNKRVGPDTQYF. The CDR3 nucleotides read TGTGCCAGCAGCAACAAGCGAGTAGGTCCAGATACGCAGTATTTT.

This rearrangement joins TRBV21-1 to TRBJ2-6; the table names TRBD2, a call not compared with the DNA. TRBV21-1 is annotated as a pseudogene. The CDR3 spans 20 residues. The CDR3 nucleotides read TGTGCCAGCAGCAAAAGTCTCCTAACCTCACTCTCCTCTGGGGCCAACGTCCTGACTTTC. It encodes CASSKSLLTSLSSGANVLTF.

V gene TRBV7-3 combines with J gene TRBJ2-1, with TRBD2 matching 10 bases. This CDR3 is built from 14 residues. Germline CDR1 reads SGHTA; CDR2 reads FQGTGA. With 5 bases clipped from V and 5 bases from J, the junction kept 3 bases outside the gene matches. CDR3 protein: CASSLAGANNEQFF. DNA of the CDR3: TGTGCCAGCAGCCTAGCGGGGGCTAACAATGAGCAGTTCTTC.

The chain is built from TRBV7-3 and TRBJ2-5; D not certain. The CDR3 is 13 amino acids. From germline, CDR1 is SGHTA and CDR2 FQGTGA. Between the trimmed V and J ends, which lost 0 bases and 1 base, there was a span of 3 bases. The CDR3 DNA sequence: TGTGCCAGCAGCTTAACGCTCCAAGAGACCCAGTACTTC. Its protein is CASSLTLQETQYF.

This clone was observed a handful of times. The J gene is TRBJ2-2, the V gene TRBV7-8; a weak D match, TRBD2 (5 bases). The CDR3 loop spans 16 amino acids. V was clipped by 4 bases and J by 0 bases, with 12 bases between them. The germline V gene encodes CDR1 SGHVS and CDR2 FQNEAQ. The chain's CDR3 is CASSSLAPSNTGELFF. CDR3 DNA: TGTGCCAGCAGCTCCCTAGCTCCCTCGAACACCGGGGAGCTGTTTTTT.

The chain couples TRBV27 to TRBJ2-5; 8 nucleotides line up with TRBD2. CDR3 length equals 19 residues. Germline V gene data show CDR1 as MNHEY and CDR2 as SMNVEV (reference sequence). J was trimmed by 4 bases and V by 5 bases; bases with no gene match: 21. The CDR3 bases are TGTGCCAGCAGTCGGCGGGCAGGCGGCGGGACTAGGATTGGAGAGACCCAGTACTTC. Encoded protein: CASSRRAGGGTRIGETQYF.

V gene TRBV6-5 combines with J gene TRBJ1-3, with D perhaps matching TRBD1 (5 bases). V dropped 0 bases and J dropped 4 bases, with 7 bases sitting between them. Germline V gene sequence: CDR1 MNHEY, CDR2 SVGAGI. This CDR3 has 14 amino acids. The CDR3, as DNA: TGTGCCAGCAGTTACTCGACAGAAGGAAACACCATATATTTT. Its translation is CASSYSTEGNTIYF.

This rearrangement joins TRBV28 to TRBJ1-5; 8 nucleotides align to TRBD1. In germline, CDR1 is MDHEN, CDR2 SYDVKM. The CDR3 has 16 residues. Trimming cost V 7 bases and J 0 bases; bases outside gene matches: 8. DNA for the CDR3: TGTGCCAGCACCGACAGGGGCCTATATAGCAATCAGCCCCAGCATTTT. Amino acid sequence: CASTDRGLYSNQPQHF.

The chain recombines TRBV19 with TRBJ1-5; 10 bases map to TRBD1. Losses at the gene ends were 7 bases for V and 3 bases for J; bases not matched to a gene: 18. CDR3 length equals 19 residues. Looked up from germline, CDR1 is LNHDA and CDR2 is SQIVND (reference sequence). In nucleotides, the CDR3 is TGTGCCAGTAAACCACGACAGGGGGCTACCCATTACTCCAATCAGCCCCAGCATTTT. It translates to CASKPRQGATHYSNQPQHF.

This clone was found once. The chain joins TRBV27 to TRBJ1-2; TRBD1 aligns across 9 bases. The germline V gene encodes CDR1 MNHEY and CDR2 SMNVEV (reference sequence). This CDR3 is built from 15 residues. After removal of 4 bases from V and 7 bases from J, the junction contained 10 bases not matched to a gene. In DNA form, the CDR3 reads TGTGCCAGCAGTTCCGGGACAGGGTTTCTCTCTGGCTACACCTTC. Translating gives CASSSGTGFLSGYTF.

The chain joins TRBV10-3 to TRBJ2-7; perhaps D is TRBD1 or TRBD2 (7 bases each). The CDR3 runs 16 residues. The germline gives CDR1 ENHRY, CDR2 SYGVKD. The germline V and J ends were trimmed by 5 bases and 4 bases, with 21 bases remaining between them. The CDR3 region has the DNA TGTGCCATCAGTCCGGGGGGACAGAATGTAGGTTACGAGCAGTACTTC. Its protein is CAISPGGQNVGYEQYF.

The rearrangement joins TRBV5-1 to TRBJ1-6; 9 bases match TRBD1. With 8 bases clipped from V and 10 bases from J, the junction kept 16 bases outside the gene matches. Germline V CDR1 and CDR2: SGHRS, YFSETQ. The length of the CDR3 is 16 residues. Here the CDR3 DNA reads TGCGCCAGTCAGATTACCCCGGGACAGGGTGAATCACCCCTCCACTTT. This sequence encodes CASQITPGQGESPLHF.

The rearrangement links TRBV11-1 to TRBJ2-7, with D perhaps matching TRBD2 (6 bases). V was pared by 4 bases and J by 3 bases, with 16 bases between. The length of the CDR3 is 15 residues. CDR1 is SGHAT and CDR2 is FQDESV in the germline V gene (reference sequence). The CDR3 DNA reads TGTGCCAGCAGCTCGAAATCCGGGACTCACTACGAGCAGTACTTC. It yields the protein CASSSKSGTHYEQYF.

The V and J genes are TRBV27 and TRBJ1-5; no reliable D call. Germline values: CDR1 MNHEY, CDR2 SMNVEV (reference sequence). Trimming shortened V by 0 bases and J by 7 bases, and 7 bases separated the two germline ends. CDR3 size: 13 residues. The CDR3 here is CASSLSVRQPQHF. The CDR3 bases are TGTGCCAGCAGTTTATCGGTACGGCAGCCCCAGCATTTT.

The chain joins TRBV10-3 to TRBJ1-4; no clear D gene. The CDR3 runs to 14 residues. Germline V CDR1 and CDR2: ENHRY, SYGVKD. Deletions cut 2 bases from V and 3 bases from J, with 7 bases between. Here the CDR3 DNA reads TGTGCCATCAGTGAGGGGGTCTCTAATGAAAAACTGTTTTTT. This sequence encodes CAISEGVSNEKLFF.

The chain has TRBV7-2 and TRBJ2-7; TRBD2 matches 8 bases. Looked up from germline, CDR1 is SGHTA and CDR2 is FQGNSA. This CDR3 contains 16 residues. Losses at the gene ends were 3 bases for V and 1 base for J; bases not matched to a gene: 8. The CDR3 coding sequence is TGTGCCAGCAGCTTCCCCAGACTAGCGACTTCCTACGAGCAGTACTTC. Protein sequence: CASSFPRLATSYEQYF.

This clone was observed once. The chain has TRBV11-2 and TRBJ2-5; 7 positions agree with TRBD2. V was clipped by 8 bases and J by 1 base; unmatched bases: 10. The CDR3 contains 15 residues. Germline V gene data show CDR1 as SGHAT and CDR2 as FQNNGV. The CDR3 spells CASGGGPWVQETQYF. The CDR3 DNA reads as TGTGCCAGCGGGGGGGGTCCTTGGGTCCAAGAGACCCAGTACTTC.

V usage is TRBV10-2 and J usage is TRBJ2-2; 9 positions match TRBD2. V gave up 2 bases and J gave up 3 bases; unmatched junction bases: 1. The CDR3 length is 15 residues. Germline CDR1 WSHSY, CDR2 SAAADI. The CDR3 coding sequence is TGCGCCAGCAGTGAGGCGGGGGGGGACACCGGGGAGCTGTTTTTT. Translating gives CASSEAGGDTGELFF.

The chain carries TRBV4-1 and TRBJ1-5; TRBD1 agrees at 8 bases. The trim removed 2 bases at V and 3 bases at J, leaving 3 bases unmatched. CDR1 is MGHRA and CDR2 is YSYEKL in the germline V gene. The CDR3 contains 15 residues. CDR3 nucleotide sequence: TGCGCCAGCAGCCAAAAACAGGGGGACAATCAGCCCCAGCATTTT. Residues: CASSQKQGDNQPQHF.

This clone was seen once. This CDR3 reads CASSSGQGMNTEAFF. Here the CDR3 DNA reads TGTGCCAGCAGCTCGGGACAGGGCATGAACACTGAAGCTTTCTTT. The chain has TRBV11-3 and TRBJ1-1; 9 bases map to TRBD1. This CDR3 is built from 15 residues. The junction had 3 bases not matched to a gene; V was cut back by 4 bases and J by 0 bases. Germline V gene data show CDR1 as SGHNT and CDR2 as YENEEA.

The rearrangement joins TRBV28 to TRBJ1-5; D perhaps matches TRBD1 (5 bases). CDR1 MDHEN and CDR2 SYDVKM come from the germline V gene. V was cut by 7 bases and J by 1 base, with 14 bases left in between. The CDR3 consists of 15 residues. The CDR3 region has the DNA TGTGCCAGCACGAGGGGCTGGGGAAGCAATCAGCCCCAGCATTTT. This gives the protein CASTRGWGSNQPQHF.

This clone came up once. This chain links TRBV18 with TRBJ2-3; D is uncertain. The V and J ends lost 5 bases and 3 bases respectively, with 9 bases between them. Per the germline V gene, CDR1 is KGHSH and CDR2 is LQKENI. The CDR3 runs 13 residues. The CDR3 spells CASSWIETDTQYF. In DNA form, the CDR3 reads TGTGCCAGCTCATGGATAGAAACAGATACGCAGTATTTT. The entire variable domain, with the rest obtained from reference TRBV18 and TRBJ2-3, is as follows: NAGVMQNPRHLVRRRGQEARLRCSPMKGHSHVYWYRQLPEEGLKFMVYLQKENIIDESGMPKERFSAEFPKEGPSILRIQQVVRGDSAAYFCASSWIETDTQYFGPGTRLTVL.

The chain combines TRBV9 with TRBJ2-7; a possible D gene is TRBD1 (5 bases). Germline CDR1 and CDR2: SGDLS and YYNGEE. The V end lost 0 bases, the J end lost 5 bases, and 9 bases lay between the germline ends. CDR3 size: 13 residues. The CDR3 DNA sequence: TGTGCCAGCAGCGTAGGACAGTTGGACGAGCAGTACTTC. It translates to CASSVGQLDEQYF.

V gene TRBV7-9 combines with J gene TRBJ2-7; no clear D gene. V shed 1 base and J shed 3 bases, with 4 bases lying between them. CDR1 SEHNR and CDR2 FQNEAQ come from the germline V gene (reference sequence). CDR3 length equals 12 residues. The CDR3 sequence is CASSLGSYEQYF. The CDR3 bases are TGTGCCAGCAGCTTAGGAAGCTACGAGCAGTACTTC.

V gene TRBV27 combines with J gene TRBJ1-2; no reliable D call. V was trimmed by 2 bases and J by 4 bases, leaving 17 bases between them. The germline V gene encodes CDR1 MNHEY and CDR2 SMNVEV (reference sequence). The CDR3 spans 16 residues. CDR3 amino acids: CASSLMRGISIYGYTF. Here the CDR3 DNA reads TGTGCCAGCAGTTTAATGCGGGGAATAAGTATCTATGGCTACACCTTC.

In DNA form, the CDR3 reads TGTGCCAGTAGCACCCCTCCCTTTTCAGGGGCATTTTTAACCGGAGGGACTGAAGCTTTCTTT. This codes for CASSTPPFSGAFLTGGTEAFF. The chain carries TRBV19 and TRBJ1-1; D is perhaps TRBD1 (6 bases). Germline CDR1 and CDR2: LNHDA and SQIVND (reference sequence). The CDR3 totals 21 residues. The V end was cut by 6 bases, the J end by 5 bases, with 37 bases between. The entire variable domain, with the rest obtained from reference TRBV19 and TRBJ1-1, is as follows: DGGITQSPKYLFRKEGQNVTLSCEQNLNHDAMYWYRQDPGQGLRLIYYSQIVNDFQKGDIAEGYSVSREKKESFPLTVTSAQKNPTAFYLCASSTPPFSGAFLTGGTEAFFGQGTRLTVV.

This chain links TRBV2 with TRBJ1-5; D ambiguous. With 3 bases removed from V and 6 bases from J, the gap between germline ends came to 9 bases. Germline-derived CDR1 and CDR2 are SNHLY and FYNNEI. The length of the CDR3 is 13 residues. This chain's CDR3 is CASSDEVGQPQHF. In DNA, the CDR3 is TGTGCCAGCAGTGACGAGGTTGGTCAGCCCCAGCATTTT.

The rearrangement links TRBV5-6 to TRBJ1-4; D not resolved. The length of the CDR3 is 14 residues. The V gene's germline CDR1 is SGHDT and CDR2 YYEEEE. V gave up 4 bases and J gave up 2 bases, with 9 bases separating them. CDR3 sequence (DNA): TGTGCCAGCAGCACCGGACCTACTAATGAAAAACTGTTTTTT. Translated: CASSTGPTNEKLFF. The full variable domain, rest sourced from reference TRBV5-6 and TRBJ1-4, is DAGVTQSPTHLIKTRGQQVTLRCSPKSGHDTVSWYQQALGQGPQFIFQYYEEEERQRGNFPDRFSGHQFPNYSSELNVNALLLGDSALYLCASSTGPTNEKLFFGSGTQLSVL.

The chain recombines TRBV5-8 with TRBJ2-5; D perhaps matches TRBD1 (7 bases). The germline gives CDR1 SGHTS, CDR2 YDEGEE. The CDR3 is made up of 13 amino acids. Trimming cost V 6 bases and J 5 bases, with 14 bases left between them. The CDR3 DNA reads as TGTGCCAGCATCAGGGGGGCCGGGGAGACCCAGTACTTC. It codes for CASIRGAGETQYF.

The chain combines TRBV9 with TRBJ1-2; D ambiguous. V was shortened by 0 bases and J by 5 bases, with 8 bases between the two germline ends. Per germline, CDR1 SGDLS and CDR2 YYNGEE. The CDR3 has 13 amino acids. The CDR3 reads CASSVDPRYGYTF. The CDR3, as DNA: TGTGCCAGCAGCGTAGATCCTAGGTATGGCTACACCTTC.